The sequence of this T cell receptor (beta chain) was determined in a study of spatial heterogeneity in lung cancer. TCRdb re-derived calls from the 5' RACE reads in MiXCR, one entry per CDR3 protein. Here the sample spans approximately 40,000 distinct CDR3 sequences, approximately 6.8% being singletons. Time point specified: sample taken at primary tumor resection. The sequenced sample was PBMCs, obtained at surgery. The TCR was taken from a female donor with early-stage non-small cell lung cancer.

CDR3 in amino acids: CSARDQDDYGYTF. In DNA, the CDR3 is TGCAGTGCTAGAGATCAGGACGACTATGGCTACACCTTC. This chain joins TRBV20-1 and TRBJ1-2; no clear D. Germline CDR1 DFQATT, CDR2 SNEGSKA (reference sequence). CDR3 size: 13 residues. Trimming stripped 0 bases from V and 3 bases from J, with 8 bases between.